The 4 T cell receptor beta chains reported below all come from one sample, sequenced in a study of blood T cell repertoires in COVID-19. The method was immunoSEQ multiplex PCR; TCRdb's version includes in-frame clones alone and lacks a portion of them. The sample includes a few hundred thousand clones, around 85% seen only once; the top ten take 0.87%. The sequenced sample consisted of peripheral blood. All receptors derive from a human donor with COVID-19, enrolled during active disease. The donor label of this sample is uncertain.

The chain links TRBV6-5 to TRBJ2-1, with D possibly TRBD1 on 5 matching bases. Germline CDR1 reads MNHEY; CDR2 reads SVGAGI. The CDR3 length is 14 residues. V lost 6 bases and J 1 base, leaving 10 bases between the germline ends. The CDR3: CASRRQGSYNEQFF. DNA of the CDR3: TGTGCCAGCAGGCGCCAGGGTTCCTACAATGAGCAGTTCTTC.

In the case of this clone: Since a much larger clone is just one base distant, this may be a read error. The chain recombines TRBV9 with TRBJ1-1; D is perhaps TRBD1 (6 bases). Germline-derived CDR1 and CDR2 are SGDLS and YYNGEE. V lost 2 bases and J lost 2, with 7 bases in between. The CDR3 extends over 13 amino acids. As DNA, the CDR3 is TGTGCCAGCAGCGTCGGGACAAACACTGAAGCTTTCTTT. Encoded protein: CASSVGTNTEAFF.

Written as DNA, the CDR3 is TGTGCCAGCAGCTTAGGTAGGAGCTCTGGAAACACCATATATTTT. Translated, it gives CASSLGRSSGNTIYF. The J gene is TRBJ1-3, the V gene TRBV7-2; D unclear. The germline CDR1 and CDR2 sequences are SGHTA and FQGNSA. Trimming removed 1 base from V and 0 bases from J, with 7 bases in between. The CDR3 covers 15 residues.

Comments on this clone: Other nucleotide sequences from this sample produce the same CDR3. This chain connects TRBV27 to TRBJ1-1; D may be TRBD1 (5 bases). Trimming cost V 5 bases and J 1 base, with 11 bases left between them. The CDR3 runs 14 residues. Germline V CDR1 and CDR2: MNHEY, SMNVEV (reference sequence). CDR3: CASSLSTGNTEAFF. CDR3 in DNA: TGTGCCAGCAGTCTGTCAACAGGGAACACTGAAGCTTTCTTT.